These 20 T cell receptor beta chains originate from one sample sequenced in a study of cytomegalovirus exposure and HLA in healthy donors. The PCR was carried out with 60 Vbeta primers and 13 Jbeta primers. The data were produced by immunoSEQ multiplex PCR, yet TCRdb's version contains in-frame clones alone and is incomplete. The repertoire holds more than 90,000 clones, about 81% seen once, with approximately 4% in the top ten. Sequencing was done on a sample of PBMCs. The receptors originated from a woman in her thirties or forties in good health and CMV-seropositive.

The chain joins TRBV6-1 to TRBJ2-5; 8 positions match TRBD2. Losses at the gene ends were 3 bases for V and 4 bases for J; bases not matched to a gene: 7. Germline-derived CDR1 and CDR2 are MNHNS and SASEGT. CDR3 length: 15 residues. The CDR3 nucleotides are TGTGCCAGCAGTGAGGGAGCGGGAGAGCTAGAGACCCAGTACTTC. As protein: CASSEGAGELETQYF.

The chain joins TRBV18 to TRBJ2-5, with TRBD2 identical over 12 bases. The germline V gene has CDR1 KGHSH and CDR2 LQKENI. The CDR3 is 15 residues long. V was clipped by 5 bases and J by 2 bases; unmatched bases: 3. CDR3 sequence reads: CASSTGLAGQETQYF. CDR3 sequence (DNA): TGTGCCAGCTCAACAGGACTAGCGGGGCAAGAGACCCAGTACTTC.

CDR3 nucleotide sequence: TGTGCCAGCAGCGTAGGATGGACTAGCGGGAGGTCCCTATCCTACGAGCAGTACTTC. Its protein is CASSVGWTSGRSLSYEQYF. The chain links TRBV11-2 to TRBJ2-7; TRBD2 matches at 14 bases. Per germline, CDR1 SGHAT and CDR2 FQNNGV. This CDR3 is built from 19 residues. The ends lost 5 bases at V and 1 base at J; junction bases unmatched: 13. The full variable domain, rest sourced from reference TRBV11-2 and TRBJ2-7, is EAGVAQSPRYKIIEKRQSVAFWCNPISGHATLYWYQQILGQGPKLLIQFQNNGVVDDSQLPKDRFSAERLKGVDSTLKIQPAKLEDSAVYLCASSVGWTSGRSLSYEQYFGPGTRLTVT.

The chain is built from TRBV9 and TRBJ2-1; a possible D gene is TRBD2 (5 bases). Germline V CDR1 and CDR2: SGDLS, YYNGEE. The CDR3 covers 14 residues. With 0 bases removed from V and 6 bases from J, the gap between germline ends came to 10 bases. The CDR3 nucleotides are TGTGCCAGCAGCGTAGCTCGGGGATCCAATGAGCAGTTCTTC. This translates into CASSVARGSNEQFF.

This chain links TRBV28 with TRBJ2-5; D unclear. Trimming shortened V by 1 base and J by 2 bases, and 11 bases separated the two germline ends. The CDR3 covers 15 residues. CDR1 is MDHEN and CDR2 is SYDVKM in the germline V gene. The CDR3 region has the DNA TGTGCCAGCAGTTTATCGGTTGGCGGTCAAGAGACCCAGTACTTC. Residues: CASSLSVGGQETQYF. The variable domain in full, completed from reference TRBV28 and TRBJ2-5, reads DVKVTQSSRYLVKRTGEKVFLECVQDMDHENMFWYRQDPGLGLRLIYFSYDVKMKEKGDIPEGYSVSREKKERFSLILESASTNQTSMYLCASSLSVGGQETQYFGPGTRLLVL.

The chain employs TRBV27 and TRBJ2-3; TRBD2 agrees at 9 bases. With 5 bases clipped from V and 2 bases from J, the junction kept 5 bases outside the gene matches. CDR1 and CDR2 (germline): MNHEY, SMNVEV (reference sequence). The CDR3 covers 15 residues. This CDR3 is CASSTSGRSTDTQYF. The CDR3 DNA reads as TGTGCCAGCAGTACAAGCGGGAGGTCCACAGATACGCAGTATTTT.

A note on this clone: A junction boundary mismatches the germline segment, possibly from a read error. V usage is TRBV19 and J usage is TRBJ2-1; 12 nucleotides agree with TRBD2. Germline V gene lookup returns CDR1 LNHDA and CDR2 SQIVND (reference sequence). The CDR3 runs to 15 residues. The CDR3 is CASSMGLAGGPNVVF. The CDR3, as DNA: TGTGCCAGTAGTATGGGTCTAGCGGGAGGGCCCAATGTGGTCTTC.

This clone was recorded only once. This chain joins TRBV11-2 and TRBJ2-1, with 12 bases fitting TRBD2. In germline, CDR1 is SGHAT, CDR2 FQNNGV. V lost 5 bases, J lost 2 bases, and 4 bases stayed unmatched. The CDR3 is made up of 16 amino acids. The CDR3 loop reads CASSQSSGGAYNEQFF. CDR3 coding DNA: TGTGCCAGCAGCCAATCTAGCGGGGGGGCCTACAATGAGCAGTTCTTC.

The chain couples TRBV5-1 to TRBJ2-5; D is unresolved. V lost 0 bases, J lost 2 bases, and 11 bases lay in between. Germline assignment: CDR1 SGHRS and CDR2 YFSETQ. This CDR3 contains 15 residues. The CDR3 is CASSLAAQPQETQYF. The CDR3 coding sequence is TGCGCCAGCAGCTTGGCCGCACAGCCTCAAGAGACCCAGTACTTC.

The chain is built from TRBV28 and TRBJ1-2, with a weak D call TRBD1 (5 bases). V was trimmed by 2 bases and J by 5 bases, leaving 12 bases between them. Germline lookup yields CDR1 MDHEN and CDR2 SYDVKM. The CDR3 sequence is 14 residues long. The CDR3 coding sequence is TGTGCCAGCAGTTTAGAACAGGAGACTTATGGCTACACCTTC. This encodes CASSLEQETYGYTF.

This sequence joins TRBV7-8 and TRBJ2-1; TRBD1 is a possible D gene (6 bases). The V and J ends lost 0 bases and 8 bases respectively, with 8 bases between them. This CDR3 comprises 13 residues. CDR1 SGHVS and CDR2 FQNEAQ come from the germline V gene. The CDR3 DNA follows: TGTGCCAGCAGCTTAGCCAGGGGTCATGAGCAGTTCTTC. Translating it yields CASSLARGHEQFF.

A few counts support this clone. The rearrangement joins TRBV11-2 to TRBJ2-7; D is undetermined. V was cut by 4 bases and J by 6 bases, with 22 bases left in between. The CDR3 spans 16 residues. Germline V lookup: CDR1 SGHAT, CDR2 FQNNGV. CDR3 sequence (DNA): TGTGCCAGCAGCTCCAAAGAGGTTGCCCTCCCCTCCGAGCAGTACTTC. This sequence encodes CASSSKEVALPSEQYF.

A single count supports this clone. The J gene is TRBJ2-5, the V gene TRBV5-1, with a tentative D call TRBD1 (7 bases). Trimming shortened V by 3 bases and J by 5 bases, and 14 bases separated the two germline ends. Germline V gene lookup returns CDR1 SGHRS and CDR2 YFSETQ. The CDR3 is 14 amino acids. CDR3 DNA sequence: TGCGCCAGCAGCTCTCAGGGGGGAGGTGAGACCCAGTACTTC. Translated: CASSSQGGGETQYF.

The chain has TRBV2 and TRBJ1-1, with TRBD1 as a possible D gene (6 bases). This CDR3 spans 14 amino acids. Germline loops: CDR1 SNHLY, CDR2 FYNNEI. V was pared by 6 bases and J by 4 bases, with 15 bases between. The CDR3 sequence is CASRVRGSGTEAFF. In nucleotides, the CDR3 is TGTGCCAGCAGGGTCAGGGGATCGGGCACTGAAGCTTTCTTT.

The CDR3 region is CASSKQGLYEQYF. The CDR3 DNA is TGTGCCAGCAGTAAACAGGGGTTATACGAGCAGTACTTC. The rearrangement joins TRBV28 to TRBJ2-7; TRBD1 matches at 7 bases. The CDR3 has 13 amino acids. Per the germline V gene, CDR1 is MDHEN and CDR2 is SYDVKM. V trimming: 5 bases; J trimming: 4 bases; junction bases outside the gene matches: 5.

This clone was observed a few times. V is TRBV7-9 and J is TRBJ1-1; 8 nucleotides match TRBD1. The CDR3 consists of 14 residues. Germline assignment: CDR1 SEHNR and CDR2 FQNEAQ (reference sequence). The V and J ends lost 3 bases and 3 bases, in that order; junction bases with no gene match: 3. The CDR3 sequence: CASSFGQGDTEAFF. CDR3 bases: TGTGCCAGCAGCTTCGGACAGGGAGACACTGAAGCTTTCTTT.

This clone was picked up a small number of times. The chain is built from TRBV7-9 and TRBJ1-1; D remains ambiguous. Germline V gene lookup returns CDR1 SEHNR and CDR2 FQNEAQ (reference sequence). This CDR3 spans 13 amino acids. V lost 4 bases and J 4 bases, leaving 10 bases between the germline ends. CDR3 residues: CASSSIMSTEAFF. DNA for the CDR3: TGTGCCAGCAGCTCTATAATGAGCACTGAAGCTTTCTTT.

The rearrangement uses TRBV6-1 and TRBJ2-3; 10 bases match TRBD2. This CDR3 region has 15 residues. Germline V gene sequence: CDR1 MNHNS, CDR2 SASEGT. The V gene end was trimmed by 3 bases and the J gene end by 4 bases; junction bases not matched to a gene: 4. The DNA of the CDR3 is TGTGCCAGCAGTGACCTAGCGGGAGTCCCAGATACGCAGTATTTT. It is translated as CASSDLAGVPDTQYF.

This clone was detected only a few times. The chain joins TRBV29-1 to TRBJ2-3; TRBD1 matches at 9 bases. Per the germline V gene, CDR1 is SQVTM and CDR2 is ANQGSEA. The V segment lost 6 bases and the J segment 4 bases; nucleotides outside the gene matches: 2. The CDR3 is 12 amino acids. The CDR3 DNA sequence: TGCAGCGTCCGGACAGGGGCAGATACGCAGTATTTT. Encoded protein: CSVRTGADTQYF.

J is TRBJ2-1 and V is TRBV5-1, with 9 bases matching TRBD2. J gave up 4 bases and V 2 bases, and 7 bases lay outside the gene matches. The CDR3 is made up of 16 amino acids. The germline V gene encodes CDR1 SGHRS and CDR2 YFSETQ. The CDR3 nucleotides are TGCGCCAGCAGCTTAAAAGCGGGAGGCTCTTACAATGAGCAGTTCTTC. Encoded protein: CASSLKAGGSYNEQFF. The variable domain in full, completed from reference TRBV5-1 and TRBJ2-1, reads KAGVTQTPRYLIKTRGQQVTLSCSPISGHRSVSWYQQTPGQGLQFLFEYFSETQRNKGNFPGRFSGRQFSNSRSEMNVSTLELGDSALYLCASSLKAGGSYNEQFFGPGTRLTVL.